This T cell receptor beta chain was obtained from a study of blood T cell repertoires in COVID-19. About the research overall: Specimens from acute and convalescent COVID-19 originated in the United States, Italy and Spain.

The authors' processing: Amplification of reference gene primers provided the estimated nucleated cell counts. Generated by immunoSEQ multiplex PCR, the TCRdb table keeps only in-frame clones and is missing some. V and J calls and clone size are those listed in that table; D and trimming were worked out from the DNA. The sample consists of some 150,000 clones, about 80% of them appearing once. The CDR3 has 16 amino acids. Germline CDR1 is MNHEY and CDR2 is SVGAGI. Trimming shortened V by 2 bases and J by 3 bases, and 11 bases separated the two germline ends. The source of this sequence is a woman of 80 years or more with acute or convalescent COVID-19. The sequenced sample consisted of peripheral blood. This chain links TRBV6-5 with TRBJ1-6; D unresolved. The CDR3 nucleotides read TGTGCCAGCAGTTACCAGTCTCTCCTCTATAATTCACCCCTCCACTTT. Translating gives CASSYQSLLYNSPLHF.